This T cell receptor (beta chain) was identified in a study of blood T cells in healthy people across ages. V was trimmed by 4 bases and J by 1 base, leaving 14 bases between them. Germline CDR1 and CDR2: LNHDA and SQIVND (reference sequence). This CDR3 contains 15 residues. Remarks on this clonotype: Its target is not known.

Primers used in a second PCR of about 6 to 11 cycles were a sample-barcoded 5' primer and a J-beta primer mix. TCRdb reprocessed the 5' RACE reads via MiXCR and lists one record per CDR3 protein. This table holds some 800,000 distinct CDR3 sequences, approximately 25% found once. The study's findings and limits: Samples with more naive T cells showed higher observed beta diversity.

The same data also contributed to another study, on T cells of mothers and their children. This second report adds: Thymic selection molds TCR recombination products alike in related and unrelated pairs. The overlap seen between related mothers and children slightly exceeded that of unrelated pairs, though not significantly.

Sequenced: blood. The genes are TRBV19 and TRBJ2-7, with TRBD1 as a possible D gene (5 bases). The sequence was obtained from a boy aged 5-17 years in good health. Here the CDR3 DNA reads TGTGCCAGTAGTACCGAGTCGAGACAGTCCTACGAGCAGTACTTC. Protein sequence: CASSTESRQSYEQYF.